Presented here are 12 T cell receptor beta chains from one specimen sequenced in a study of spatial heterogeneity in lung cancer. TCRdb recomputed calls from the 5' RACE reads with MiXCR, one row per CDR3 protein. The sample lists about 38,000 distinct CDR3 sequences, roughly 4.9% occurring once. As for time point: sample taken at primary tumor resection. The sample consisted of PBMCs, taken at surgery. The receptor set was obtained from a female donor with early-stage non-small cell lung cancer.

Here the CDR3 reads CASSLPEQYTEAFF. The CDR3, as DNA: TGTGCCAGCAGCTTACCGGAACAGTACACTGAAGCTTTCTTT. V usage is TRBV7-9 and J usage is TRBJ1-1; unclear D gene. Trimming stripped 2 bases from V and 3 bases from J, with 10 bases between. Germline V gene lookup returns CDR1 SEHNR and CDR2 FQNEAQ (reference sequence). The CDR3 length is 14 residues.

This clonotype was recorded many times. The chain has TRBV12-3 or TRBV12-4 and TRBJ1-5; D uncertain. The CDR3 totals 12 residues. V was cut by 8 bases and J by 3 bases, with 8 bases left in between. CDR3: CASALSNQPQHF. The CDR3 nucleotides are TGTGCCAGCGCCTTGTCCAATCAGCCCCAGCATTTT.

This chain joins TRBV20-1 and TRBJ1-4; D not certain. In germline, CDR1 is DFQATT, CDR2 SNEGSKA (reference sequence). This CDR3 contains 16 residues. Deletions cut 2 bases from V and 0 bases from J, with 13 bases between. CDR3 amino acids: CSARPIDDTTNEKLFF. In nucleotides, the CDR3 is TGCAGTGCTAGACCCATAGACGACACAACTAATGAAAAACTGTTTTTT.

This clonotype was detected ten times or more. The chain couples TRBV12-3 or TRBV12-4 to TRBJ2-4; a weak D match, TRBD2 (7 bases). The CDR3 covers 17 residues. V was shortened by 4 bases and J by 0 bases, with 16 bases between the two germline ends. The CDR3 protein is CASSSGEGLIAKNIQYF. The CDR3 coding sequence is TGTGCCAGCAGTTCAGGGGAGGGGCTGATAGCCAAAAACATTCAGTACTTC.

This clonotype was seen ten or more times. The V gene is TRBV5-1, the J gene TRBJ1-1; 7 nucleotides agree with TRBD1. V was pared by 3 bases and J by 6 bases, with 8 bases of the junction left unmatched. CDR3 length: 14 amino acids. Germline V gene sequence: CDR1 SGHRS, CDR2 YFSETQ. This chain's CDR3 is CASSSWTGSPEAFF. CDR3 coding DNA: TGCGCCAGCAGCTCCTGGACAGGATCCCCTGAAGCTTTCTTT.

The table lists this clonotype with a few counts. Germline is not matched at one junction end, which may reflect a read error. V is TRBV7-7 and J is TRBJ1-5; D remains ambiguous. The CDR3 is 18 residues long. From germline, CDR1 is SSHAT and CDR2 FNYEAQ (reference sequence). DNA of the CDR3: TGTGCTAGCAAAAGAGGGCAGTTCCCGGTTGATAGCAATCAGCCCCAGCATTTT. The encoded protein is CASKRGQFPVDSNQPQHF. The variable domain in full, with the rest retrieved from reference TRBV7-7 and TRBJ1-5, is GAGVSQSPRYKVTKRGQDVTLRCDPISSHATLYWYQQALGQGPEFLTYFNYEAQPDKSGLPSDRFSAERPEGSISTLTIQRTEQRDSAMYRCASKRGQFPVDSNQPQHFGDGTRLSIL.

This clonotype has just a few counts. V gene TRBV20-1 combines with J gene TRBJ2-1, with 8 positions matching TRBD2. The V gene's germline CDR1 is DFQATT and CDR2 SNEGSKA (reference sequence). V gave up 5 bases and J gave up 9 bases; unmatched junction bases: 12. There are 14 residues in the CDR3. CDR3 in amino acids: CSAVITGREAEQFF. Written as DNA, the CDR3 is TGCAGTGCTGTGATCACCGGGAGGGAGGCTGAGCAGTTCTTC.

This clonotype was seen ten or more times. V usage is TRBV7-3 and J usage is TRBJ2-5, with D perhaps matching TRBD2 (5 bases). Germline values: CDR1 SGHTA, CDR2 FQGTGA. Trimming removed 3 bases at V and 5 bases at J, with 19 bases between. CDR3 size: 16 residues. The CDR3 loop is CASSLTSEGGMETQYF. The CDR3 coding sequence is TGTGCCAGCAGCTTGACGAGCGAAGGAGGTATGGAGACCCAGTACTTC.

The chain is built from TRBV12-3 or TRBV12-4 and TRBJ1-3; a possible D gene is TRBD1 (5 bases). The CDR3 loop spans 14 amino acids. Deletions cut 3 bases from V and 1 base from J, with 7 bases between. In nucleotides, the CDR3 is TGTGCCAGCAGTTTTGGGGGATCTGGAAACACCATATATTTT. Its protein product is CASSFGGSGNTIYF.

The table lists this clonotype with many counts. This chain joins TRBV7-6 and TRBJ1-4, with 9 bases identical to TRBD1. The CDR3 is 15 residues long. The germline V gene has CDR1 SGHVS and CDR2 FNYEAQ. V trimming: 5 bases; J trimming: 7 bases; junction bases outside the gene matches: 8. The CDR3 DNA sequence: TGTGCCAGCAGCCTGGGACAGGGAATGAGTGAAAAACTGTTTTTT. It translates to CASSLGQGMSEKLFF.

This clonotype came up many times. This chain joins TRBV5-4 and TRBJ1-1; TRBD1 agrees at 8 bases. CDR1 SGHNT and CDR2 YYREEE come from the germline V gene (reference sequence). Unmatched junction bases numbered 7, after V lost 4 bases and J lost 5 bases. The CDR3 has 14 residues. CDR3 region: CASSPGTGGTEAFF. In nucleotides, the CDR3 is TGTGCCAGCAGCCCCGGGACAGGTGGGACTGAAGCTTTCTTT.

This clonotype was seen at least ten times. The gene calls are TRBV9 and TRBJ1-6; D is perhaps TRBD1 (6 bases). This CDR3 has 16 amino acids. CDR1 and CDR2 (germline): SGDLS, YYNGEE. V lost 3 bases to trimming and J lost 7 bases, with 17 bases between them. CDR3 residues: CASSAKKQGGNSPLHF. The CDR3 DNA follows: TGTGCCAGCAGCGCCAAAAAACAGGGCGGGAATTCACCCCTCCACTTT.